Sequencing of this TCR beta chain was carried out in a study of blood T cell repertoires in COVID-19. About the research overall: T cells, B-cell-depleted T cells, or PBMCs provided the cDNA or gDNA that served as material.

In the authors' methods: Counts of nucleated cells, estimated from reference gene primer amplification, were obtained. The protocol was immunoSEQ multiplex PCR, while the TCRdb copy is restricted to in-frame clones and leaves out a portion. The D gene and trimming were derived from the DNA, and the V and J assignments and clone size from that table. This sample has tens of thousands of clones, with 85% to 90% found just once. The CDR3 is 16 residues long. V gave up 3 bases and J gave up 4 bases; unmatched junction bases: 7. Germline-derived CDR1 and CDR2 are KGHSH and LQKENI. V is TRBV18 and J is TRBJ2-1, with 9 bases lining up with TRBD2. The receptor comes from a man at least 80 years old with acute or convalescent COVID-19. Sequencing was done on a sample of peripheral blood. The CDR3 loop reads CASSPIAGVGYNEQFF. The CDR3 nucleotides read TGTGCCAGCTCACCCATAGCGGGAGTTGGTTACAATGAGCAGTTCTTC. Full variable domain (rest looked up from reference TRBV18 and TRBJ2-1): NAGVMQNPRHLVRRRGQEARLRCSPMKGHSHVYWYRQLPEEGLKFMVYLQKENIIDESGMPKERFSAEFPKEGPSILRIQQVVRGDSAAYFCASSPIAGVGYNEQFFGPGTRLTVL.